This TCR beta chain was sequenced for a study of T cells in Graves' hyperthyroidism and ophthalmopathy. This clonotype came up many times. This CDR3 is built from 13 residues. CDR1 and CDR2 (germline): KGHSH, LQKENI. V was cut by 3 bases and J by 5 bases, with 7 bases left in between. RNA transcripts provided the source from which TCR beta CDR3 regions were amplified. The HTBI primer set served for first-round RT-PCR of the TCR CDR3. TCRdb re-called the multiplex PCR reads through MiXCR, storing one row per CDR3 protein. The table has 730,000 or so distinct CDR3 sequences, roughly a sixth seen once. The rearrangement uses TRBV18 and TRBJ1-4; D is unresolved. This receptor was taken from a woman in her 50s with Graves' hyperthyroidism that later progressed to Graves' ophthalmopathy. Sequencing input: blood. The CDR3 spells CASSPAGNEKLFF. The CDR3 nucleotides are TGTGCCAGCTCACCTGCGGGAAATGAAAAACTGTTTTTT.